This T cell receptor (beta chain) was observed in a study of cytomegalovirus exposure and HLA in healthy donors. Across the whole study: Among around 200 million T cells, an earlier analysis found roughly 100 million unique TCR beta sequences. Out of approximately 400 genotyped donors, about 80% belonged to the Caucasian-associated ancestry cluster.

Overall study findings and caveats: Based on reports, TCR beta sequences accurately predicted HLA-A and HLA-B alleles for most subjects. A later analysis showed TCR association rates differing by HLA locus, peaking at DRB1 and lowest at HLA-C.

The PCR made use of 60 Vbeta and 13 Jbeta primers. Generated by immunoSEQ multiplex PCR, the TCRdb table keeps only in-frame clones and is missing some. This table has tens of thousands of clones, 70% appearing once. Comments on this clone: Its antigen is still unknown.

The sequence was obtained from a woman between 55 and 75 years old in good health and CMV-seropositive. The sample taken for sequencing was PBMCs.

CDR3 nucleotide sequence: TGTGCCAGCAGTACCAGGGGGCGAGGCGGAGGCAATGAGCAGTTCTTC. Residues: CASSTRGRGGGNEQFF. The chain links TRBV2 to TRBJ2-1; 8 nucleotides line up with TRBD1. The junction had 12 bases not matched to a gene; V was cut back by 5 bases and J by 6 bases. Germline CDR1 reads SNHLY; CDR2 reads FYNNEI. This CDR3 is built from 16 residues.